The 10 T cell receptor beta chains given below trace back to one sample, sequenced in a study of cytomegalovirus exposure and HLA in healthy donors. Vbeta (60) and Jbeta (13) primers were used in the PCR. Profiled with immunoSEQ multiplex PCR; TCRdb holds only in-frame clones, not every one. In the table there are 90,000 or so clones, under 85% of which are singletons. The source material was PBMCs. All receptors come from a woman between 40 and 55 years old in good health and CMV-seronegative.

This chain joins TRBV28 and TRBJ1-1; D is unclear. From germline, CDR1 is MDHEN and CDR2 SYDVKM. V dropped 4 bases and J dropped 1 base, with 10 bases sitting between them. The CDR3 length is 14 residues. Here the CDR3 DNA reads TGTGCCAGCAGTTCTTTTGGAGGGAACACTGAAGCTTTCTTT. This sequence encodes CASSSFGGNTEAFF.

J is TRBJ2-1 and V is TRBV10-2, with D tentatively TRBD1 (5 bases). CDR1 and CDR2 from the germline V gene are WSHSY and SAAADI. This CDR3 has 15 amino acids. The V gene lost 3 bases and the J gene lost 2 bases, with 11 bases spanning the gap. The CDR3 region is CASSDHGAPYNEQFF. The CDR3 region has the DNA TGCGCCAGCAGTGACCATGGGGCCCCCTACAATGAGCAGTTCTTC.

The J gene is TRBJ1-5, the V gene TRBV7-2, with D unresolved. Germline assignment: CDR1 SGHTA and CDR2 FQGNSA. The CDR3 loop spans 13 amino acids. Trimming removed 4 bases at V and 0 bases at J, with 4 bases between. As DNA, the CDR3 is TGTGCCAGCAGCTCTGTTAGCAATCAGCCCCAGCATTTT. Protein product: CASSSVSNQPQHF.

This clone was counted between two and nine times. The rearrangement links TRBV2 to TRBJ2-1, with 8 bases matching TRBD2. The germline V gene has CDR1 SNHLY and CDR2 FYNNEI. Losses at the gene ends were 7 bases for V and 7 bases for J; bases not matched to a gene: 6. This CDR3 comprises 13 residues. CDR3 sequence (DNA): TGTGCCAGCAATCCGGGACTAGAAAATGAGCAGTTCTTC. As protein: CASNPGLENEQFF. The full variable domain, its missing parts supplied by reference TRBV2 and TRBJ2-1, is EPEVTQTPSHQVTQMGQEVILRCVPISNHLYFYWYRQILGQKVEFLVSFYNNEISEKSEIFDDQFSVERPDGSNFTLKIRSTKLEDSAMYFCASNPGLENEQFFGPGTRLTVL.

This sequence joins TRBV5-1 and TRBJ1-6; possible D gene TRBD1, 6 bases. CDR1 SGHRS and CDR2 YFSETQ come from the germline V gene. This CDR3 contains 15 residues. V shed 0 bases and J shed 10 bases, with 14 bases lying between them. The CDR3 DNA sequence: TGCGCCAGCAGCTTGGAACAGGGTATGGCCTCACCCCTCCACTTT. It codes for CASSLEQGMASPLHF.

The chain is built from TRBV29-1 and TRBJ1-1; D is undetermined. Trimming cost V 4 bases and J 0 bases, with 9 bases left between them. The germline V gene has CDR1 SQVTM and CDR2 ANQGSEA. There are 13 residues in the CDR3. DNA of the CDR3: TGCAGCGTTGTGAGACAATTGAACACTGAAGCTTTCTTT. Translating gives CSVVRQLNTEAFF.

The chain is built from TRBV6-6 and TRBJ2-2; TRBD1 aligns across 11 bases. From germline, CDR1 is MNHNY and CDR2 SVGAGI (reference sequence). Losses at the gene ends were 6 bases for V and 7 bases for J; bases not matched to a gene: 1. The length of the CDR3 is 13 residues. CDR3 amino acids: CASSGTGGGELFF. The CDR3 bases are TGTGCCAGCAGCGGGACAGGGGGCGGGGAGCTGTTTTTT.

This clone was seen more than once but under ten times. The chain is built from TRBV7-2 and TRBJ1-1; 9 bases align to TRBD1. This CDR3 comprises 15 residues. The V segment lost 2 bases and the J segment 5 bases; nucleotides outside the gene matches: 6. Germline lookup yields CDR1 SGHTA and CDR2 FQGNSA. CDR3 region: CASSLTGGFVTEAFF. CDR3 DNA: TGTGCCAGCAGCTTAACAGGGGGCTTTGTTACTGAAGCTTTCTTT.

The DNA for the CDR3 is TGTGCCAGCAGTGAATTCCTAGCGAGAAACAATGAGCAGTTCTTC. It codes for CASSEFLARNNEQFF. The chain joins TRBV2 to TRBJ2-1; TRBD2 might be the D (6 bases). Per germline, CDR1 SNHLY and CDR2 FYNNEI. The ends were cut back, 2 bases at V and 5 bases at J, with 13 bases in the middle. The CDR3 spans 15 residues.

V usage is TRBV10-3 and J usage is TRBJ2-1; 9 nucleotides line up with TRBD2. Trimming took 2 bases from V and 7 from J; bases not matched to a gene: 15. The CDR3 is 18 residues long. Germline values: CDR1 ENHRY, CDR2 SYGVKD. CDR3 loop: CAISEPTGGRASLNEQFF. The CDR3 DNA follows: TGTGCCATCAGTGAGCCCACCGGCGGGAGGGCTTCTCTTAATGAGCAGTTCTTC.